The T cell receptor beta chain described here comes from a study of a mutant IDH1 vaccine in newly diagnosed glioma. Study-wide context: The initiation of vaccination occurred 4-6 weeks after radiotherapy alone, or with temozolomide cycles.

On this clone itself: As yet, its antigen is unknown.

Here immunoSEQ multiplex PCR was the method, and the copy in TCRdb shows in-frame clones only, minus some. The sample includes 35,000 to 50,000 clones, 65% to 90% seen only once; the top ten take under 6%. V shed 5 bases and J shed 4 bases, with 17 bases lying between them. This CDR3 contains 15 residues. Per germline, CDR1 SGHVS and CDR2 FNYEAQ. The sample's time point: week 35, safety follow-up. With topical imiquimod, each dose of the vaccine consisted of 300 ug of mutant IDH1 20-mer peptide. The donors had new WHO grade 3 or 4 astrocytomas; these were IDH1-mutant and ATRX-lost. The TCR was taken from a woman aged 50 to 60 with glioma. Sequencing used PBMCs, obtained from a glioma patient whose treatment included an IDH1 peptide vaccine. The rearrangement joins TRBV7-6 to TRBJ1-1; a weak D match, TRBD1 (6 bases). CDR3 loop: CASSTKQGGGTEAFF. The CDR3 bases are TGTGCCAGCAGCACGAAACAGGGTGGTGGCACTGAAGCTTTCTTT.